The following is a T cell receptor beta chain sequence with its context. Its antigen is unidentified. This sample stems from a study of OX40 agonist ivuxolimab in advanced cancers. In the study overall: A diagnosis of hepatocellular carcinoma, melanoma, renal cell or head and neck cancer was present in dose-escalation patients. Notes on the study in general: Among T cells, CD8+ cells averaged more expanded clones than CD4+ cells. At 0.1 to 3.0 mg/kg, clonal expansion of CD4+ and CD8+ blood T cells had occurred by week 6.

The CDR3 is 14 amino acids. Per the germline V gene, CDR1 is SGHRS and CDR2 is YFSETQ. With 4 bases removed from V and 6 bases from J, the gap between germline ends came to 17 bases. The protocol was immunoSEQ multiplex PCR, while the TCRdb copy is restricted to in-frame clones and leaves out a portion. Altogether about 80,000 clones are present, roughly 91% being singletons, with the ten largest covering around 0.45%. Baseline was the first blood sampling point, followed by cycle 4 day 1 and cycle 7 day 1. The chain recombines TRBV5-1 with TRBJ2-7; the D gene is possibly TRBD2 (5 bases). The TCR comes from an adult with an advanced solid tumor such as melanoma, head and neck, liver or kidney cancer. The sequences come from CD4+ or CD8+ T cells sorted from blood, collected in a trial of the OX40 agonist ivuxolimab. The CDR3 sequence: CASSPNPTSGEQYF. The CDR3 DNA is TGCGCCAGCAGCCCAAACCCTACTAGTGGCGAGCAGTACTTC.